One TCR beta chain is described in this entry. The participants were between about 18 and 89 years old and came from some 25 US areas. Participant-reported clinical history was the basis for cohort assignment. The entry originates in a study of blood T cell repertoires in COVID-19. Using immunoSEQ multiplex PCR, the repertoire was profiled, and TCRdb retains in-frame clones only, with some absent. This sample has 200,000 to 300,000 clones, with 88% found just once. V was pared by 7 bases and J by 4 bases, with 7 bases of the junction left unmatched. Germline V gives CDR1 WSHSY, CDR2 SAAADI. The CDR3 loop spans 14 amino acids.

The sequence was collected from a woman in her thirties or forties with acute COVID-19. This chain links TRBV10-2 with TRBJ1-1; 9 nucleotides line up with TRBD1. What was sequenced was PBMCs or T cells enriched from blood (not recorded which). The CDR3 loop is CASTVGTGITEAFF. CDR3 nucleotide sequence: TGCGCCAGCACCGTCGGGACAGGGATCACTGAAGCTTTCTTT.